These 26 T cell receptor beta chains came from one sample sequenced in a study of shared clonotypes between healthy human individuals. Naive-designated CD8 cells lacked CD45RO, were positively enriched for CCR7, and omitted terminally differentiated effector memory CD45RA+ cells. Clones were read by immunoSEQ multiplex PCR, and TCRdb kept only the in-frame ones, dropping some. The sample contains just over 2,000,000 clones, roughly 95% of which appear only once. Source material: naive CD8+ T cells sorted from blood. Receptors were obtained from a man aged 18-30 years in good health.

The genes are TRBV28 and TRBJ1-5; 10 nucleotides match TRBD1. With 6 bases clipped from V and 2 bases from J, the junction kept 7 bases outside the gene matches. Germline CDR1 reads MDHEN; CDR2 reads SYDVKM. This CDR3 has 16 residues. CDR3: CASRYLGTGGNQPQHF. The CDR3 region has the DNA TGTGCCAGCAGGTACCTGGGGACAGGGGGCAATCAGCCCCAGCATTTT.

This chain joins TRBV5-1 and TRBJ2-5; 10 bases are a match to TRBD2. Germline V gene sequence: CDR1 SGHRS, CDR2 YFSETQ. The CDR3 has 15 amino acids. V trimming: 1 base; J trimming: 4 bases; junction bases outside the gene matches: 4. CDR3: CASSLLLAGAETQYF. The CDR3 DNA reads as TGCGCCAGCAGCTTGTTGCTAGCGGGAGCAGAGACCCAGTACTTC.

This rearrangement joins TRBV2 to TRBJ2-2, with D uncertain. Between the trimmed V and J ends, which lost 7 bases and 1 base, there was a span of 7 bases. CDR3 length: 13 residues. The germline CDR1 and CDR2 sequences are SNHLY and FYNNEI. The CDR3 region is CASIRGNTGELFF. The CDR3 DNA reads TGTGCCAGCATCCGAGGGAACACCGGGGAGCTGTTTTTT.

The chain uses TRBV4-1 and TRBJ2-2; D possibly corresponds to TRBD1 (5 bases). The CDR3 length is 15 residues. Germline V lookup: CDR1 MGHRA, CDR2 YSYEKL. Trimming shortened V by 1 base and J by 7 bases, and 13 bases separated the two germline ends. Written as DNA, the CDR3 is TGCGCCAGCAGCCAAGCCCCCAGGGCCGGCGGGGAGCTGTTTTTT. Amino acids: CASSQAPRAGGELFF.

The chain has TRBV6-5 and TRBJ2-7; D not certain. The CDR3 loop spans 13 amino acids. V lost 8 bases and J lost 0, with 11 bases in between. CDR1 is MNHEY and CDR2 is SVGAGI in the germline V gene. CDR3 region: CASADAFSYEQYF. CDR3 nucleotide sequence: TGTGCCAGCGCAGACGCCTTCTCCTACGAGCAGTACTTC.

This clone occurred a few times. The genes are TRBV7-9 and TRBJ2-7; D is unclear. Germline loops: CDR1 SEHNR, CDR2 FQNEAQ (reference sequence). The CDR3 is made up of 12 amino acids. V was trimmed by 5 bases and J by 6 bases, leaving 11 bases between them. The CDR3 DNA sequence: TGTGCCAGCAGCATGGGAAGTGGCGAGCAGTACTTC. The encoded protein is CASSMGSGEQYF.

The chain couples TRBV6-6 to TRBJ2-7; 7 bases map to TRBD1. After removal of 0 bases from V and 3 bases from J, the junction contained 2 bases not matched to a gene. Germline assignment: CDR1 MNHNY and CDR2 SVGAGI (reference sequence). The CDR3 covers 14 residues. As DNA, the CDR3 is TGTGCCAGCAGTTACTCGGGACAGCTCTACGAGCAGTACTTC. Encoded protein: CASSYSGQLYEQYF.

The chain is built from TRBV4-3 and TRBJ2-1; D gene unclear. Germline CDR1 reads LGHNA; CDR2 reads YSLEER. This CDR3 comprises 14 residues. The V end lost 4 bases, the J end lost 4 bases, and 11 bases lay between the germline ends. CDR3 in DNA: TGCGCCAGCAGCCCAATGATCGTGTACAATGAGCAGTTCTTC. This translates into CASSPMIVYNEQFF.

The chain couples TRBV4-3 to TRBJ1-4; a possible D gene is TRBD1 (5 bases). The V end lost 3 bases, the J end lost 4 bases, and 12 bases lay between the germline ends. In germline, CDR1 is LGHNA, CDR2 YSLEER. The CDR3 spans 15 residues. Here the CDR3 reads CASSQSQVYNEKLFF. DNA for the CDR3: TGCGCCAGCAGCCAGTCACAGGTGTATAATGAAAAACTGTTTTTT.

This rearrangement joins TRBV27 to TRBJ1-1; the D gene is possibly TRBD1 (5 bases). CDR1 and CDR2 from the germline V gene are MNHEY and SMNVEV (reference sequence). The CDR3 loop spans 14 amino acids. V lost 5 bases and J lost 3, with 13 bases in between. This CDR3 reads CASSLYRDDTEAFF. In DNA form, the CDR3 reads TGTGCCAGCAGTCTATACCGGGACGACACTGAAGCTTTCTTT.

This chain links TRBV7-9 with TRBJ2-5, with a possible D match to TRBD1 (7 bases). This CDR3 contains 13 residues. CDR1 and CDR2 from the germline V gene are SEHNR and FQNEAQ (reference sequence). V was trimmed by 5 bases and J by 4 bases, leaving 11 bases between them. The CDR3 DNA reads TGTGCCAGCAGCACCCAGGGGGGAGAGACCCAGTACTTC. This translates into CASSTQGGETQYF.

The chain has TRBV7-2 and TRBJ2-3, with a tentative D call TRBD2 (6 bases). Trimming removed 1 base at V and 3 bases at J, with 14 bases between. The CDR3 loop spans 16 amino acids. In germline, CDR1 is SGHTA, CDR2 FQGNSA. The CDR3 nucleotides are TGTGCCAGCAGCTTAGGGGTAGCGGCTGTAACAGATACGCAGTATTTT. The encoded protein is CASSLGVAAVTDTQYF.

As for this clone: At the DNA level, this CDR3 is encoded by other sequences in the same sample as well. The genes are TRBV15 and TRBJ1-5, with D uncertain. The V end lost 0 bases, the J end lost 9 bases, and 9 bases lay between the germline ends. From germline, CDR1 is LNHNV and CDR2 YYDKDF (reference sequence). The CDR3 runs to 13 residues. The CDR3 region has the DNA TGTGCCACCAGCAGAGATAGAGGGTGGCCCCAGCATTTT. As protein: CATSRDRGWPQHF. The complete variable domain, with remaining parts taken from reference TRBV15 and TRBJ1-5, reads DAMVIQNPRYQVTQFGKPVTLSCSQTLNHNVMYWYQQKSSQAPKLLFHYYDKDFNNEADTPDNFQSRRPNTSFCFLDIRSPGLGDTAMYLCATSRDRGWPQHFGDGTRLSIL.

The chain combines TRBV14 with TRBJ1-1, with a weak D call TRBD1 (6 bases). V was shortened by 7 bases and J by 5 bases, with 17 bases between the two germline ends. Per the germline V gene, CDR1 is SGHDN and CDR2 is FVKESK. CDR3 length equals 14 residues. DNA of the CDR3: TGTGCCAGCAACAGACGGGACAACCCTACTGAAGCTTTCTTT. This gives the protein CASNRRDNPTEAFF. Using reference TRBV14 and TRBJ1-1 for the parts outside the CDR3, the full variable domain is EAGVTQFPSHSVIEKGQTVTLRCDPISGHDNLYWYRRVMGKEIKFLLHFVKESKQDESGMPNNRFLAERTGGTYSTLKVQPAELEDSGVYFCASNRRDNPTEAFFGQGTRLTVV.

The rearrangement joins TRBV29-1 to TRBJ1-2; D uncertain. Germline values: CDR1 SQVTM, CDR2 ANQGSEA. The CDR3 sequence is 11 residues long. V was shortened by 7 bases and J by 3 bases, with 9 bases between the two germline ends. The CDR3: CSGIEDYGYTF. In nucleotides, the CDR3 is TGCAGCGGCATAGAGGACTATGGCTACACCTTC. The full variable domain, in which reference TRBV29-1 and TRBJ1-2 provide the parts outside the CDR3, is SAVISQKPSRDICQRGTSLTIQCQVDSQVTMMFWYRQQPGQSLTLIATANQGSEATYESGFVIDKFPISRPNLTFSTLTVSNMSPEDSSIYLCSGIEDYGYTFGSGTRLTVV.

The sample holds a few counts of this clone. The chain links TRBV9 to TRBJ1-6; unclear D gene. Germline lookup yields CDR1 SGDLS and CDR2 YYNGEE. Trimming took off 1 base at V and 5 bases at J, with 13 bases between the two ends. CDR3 length: 16 amino acids. CDR3 nucleotide sequence: TGTGCCAGCAGCGTAAGCAGGACGGCCGATAATTCACCCCTCCACTTT. It translates to CASSVSRTADNSPLHF. The full variable domain, its missing parts supplied by reference TRBV9 and TRBJ1-6, is DSGVTQTPKHLITATGQRVTLRCSPRSGDLSVYWYQQSLDQGLQFLIQYYNGEERAKGNILERFSAQQFPDLHSELNLSSLELGDSALYFCASSVSRTADNSPLHFGNGTRLTVT.

V gene TRBV27 combines with J gene TRBJ1-1; no clear D gene. CDR1 is MNHEY, CDR2 SMNVEV, per germline (reference sequence). The ends were cut back, 6 bases at V and 7 bases at J, with 15 bases in the middle. The CDR3 is made up of 13 amino acids. The CDR3 loop reads CASSLDPSLEAFF. As DNA, the CDR3 is TGTGCCAGCAGCCTCGACCCGAGCCTTGAAGCTTTCTTT.

Turning to this clone: Other DNA sequences from this sample encode an identical CDR3 as well. The chain has TRBV4-1 and TRBJ2-7; perhaps TRBD2 as D (6 bases). Germline-derived CDR1 and CDR2 are MGHRA and YSYEKL. The CDR3 is 14 amino acids. The V and J ends lost 4 bases and 0 bases respectively, with 10 bases between them. The CDR3 region has the DNA TGCGCCAGCAGCCTGGGGGGAGGCTCCTACGAGCAGTACTTC. Translation gives CASSLGGGSYEQYF.

This clone was counted once. The genes are TRBV4-2 and TRBJ1-1; 7 positions match TRBD1. The germline V gene encodes CDR1 LGHNA and CDR2 YNFKEQ. V was pared by 2 bases and J by 11 bases, with 14 bases of the junction left unmatched. The CDR3 has 15 residues. CDR3 residues: CASSQHEGQGGGAFF. DNA for the CDR3: TGTGCCAGCAGCCAACATGAAGGGCAGGGGGGAGGCGCTTTCTTT.

The genes are TRBV29-1 and TRBJ1-2; D unresolved. The CDR3 has 9 residues. Trimming removed 7 bases at V and 10 bases at J, with 10 bases between. In germline, CDR1 is SQVTM, CDR2 ANQGSEA. The CDR3 DNA sequence: TGCAGCGATGGAGATGTCTACACCTTC. The encoded protein is CSDGDVYTF.

The chain combines TRBV4-1 with TRBJ2-7; TRBD2 matches at 9 bases. This CDR3 spans 15 amino acids. The V and J ends lost 7 bases and 6 bases, in that order; junction bases with no gene match: 13. In germline, CDR1 is MGHRA, CDR2 YSYEKL. CDR3 DNA sequence: TGCGCCAGCACCCAGGCGGGGGGGAAAGGAGGCGAGCAGTACTTC. Its translation: CASTQAGGKGGEQYF.

V and J are TRBV9 and TRBJ2-2; TRBD2 matches 8 bases. With V trimmed by 3 bases and J by 5 bases, 15 bases remained unmatched. The CDR3 is 18 residues long. The germline CDR1 and CDR2 sequences are SGDLS and YYNGEE. CDR3 coding DNA: TGTGCCAGCAGCGCTAGCACAGCGGGAGTGGATTGGACCGGGGAGCTGTTTTTT. Translated, it gives CASSASTAGVDWTGELFF.

J is TRBJ2-1 and V is TRBV2, with 9 bases aligning to TRBD2. Unmatched junction bases numbered 13, after V lost 2 bases and J lost 8 bases. The germline V gene encodes CDR1 SNHLY and CDR2 FYNNEI. The length of the CDR3 is 17 residues. This CDR3 is CASSELPSGTQVDEQFF. The CDR3, as DNA: TGTGCCAGCAGTGAATTGCCTAGCGGGACCCAGGTCGATGAGCAGTTCTTC.

The chain carries TRBV27 and TRBJ2-3; TRBD1 agrees at 7 bases. The CDR3 has 14 residues. After removal of 5 bases from V and 3 bases from J, the junction contained 5 bases not matched to a gene. Germline-derived CDR1 and CDR2 are MNHEY and SMNVEV (reference sequence). Here the CDR3 reads CASSPMTGTDTQYF. CDR3 coding DNA: TGTGCCAGCAGTCCTATGACAGGGACAGATACGCAGTATTTT.

This clone came up once. This chain uses TRBV12-5 with TRBJ2-7, with 10 bases lining up with TRBD2. The CDR3 sequence is 15 residues long. V was clipped by 6 bases and J by 7 bases; unmatched bases: 12. Germline V gene sequence: CDR1 LGHNT, CDR2 FRNRAP. CDR3 in amino acids: CASGVLAGVPGEQYF. The CDR3 nucleotides read TGTGCTAGTGGGGTCCTAGCGGGAGTCCCGGGGGAGCAGTACTTC.

The chain joins TRBV4-2 to TRBJ1-5; no clear D gene. Germline V gene sequence: CDR1 LGHNA, CDR2 YNFKEQ. The CDR3 sequence is 15 residues long. The V end lost 1 base, the J end lost 0 bases, and 7 bases lay between the germline ends. CDR3 residues: CASSQARNSNQPQHF. CDR3 DNA sequence: TGTGCCAGCAGCCAAGCCAGGAATAGCAATCAGCCCCAGCATTTT.